This T cell receptor (beta chain) was sequenced in a study of T-cell memory formation after mild COVID-19. Across the whole study: TCR clusters were mostly confined to one donor each.

As for this clonotype: Its antigen is as yet unknown.

Study outcomes and limitations: Day 15 to 85 contracting clones showed balanced CD4/CD8; later expanders leaned CD4+. Pre-infection memory carried some responding clones, suggesting that cross-reactive memory joined.

Using constant-segment primers, 5'RACE produced TCR alpha and TCR beta cDNA libraries carrying sample barcodes and UMIs. TCRdb re-analysed the 5' RACE reads in MiXCR, keeping a single row per CDR3 protein. Of a few hundred thousand distinct CDR3 sequences in the sample, about 16% were seen once. The CDR3 has 15 amino acids. Per germline, CDR1 SNHLY and CDR2 FYNNEI. Losses at the gene ends were 7 bases for V and 1 base for J; bases not matched to a gene: 5. The genes are TRBV2 and TRBJ2-3, with 10 bases aligning to TRBD2. The sequencing input was PBMCs or a T cell subset sorted from them (not recorded which). The source of this sequence is a man aged 18 to 35 who had mild COVID-19 (a few samples of this study predate the infection). Cell type and time point are not known. The CDR3 DNA sequence: TGTGCCAGCAAAGCCGGGACTAGCGGCACAGATACGCAGTATTTT. Encoded protein: CASKAGTSGTDTQYF.